This entry lists 18 T cell receptor beta chains sequenced from one sample in a study of CD8 T cells in Susac syndrome. Random hexamers were used to reverse transcribe the RNA input (about 0.5 to 1 ug). TCRdb itself ran the immunoSEQ multiplex PCR reads through MiXCR, one entry per CDR3 protein. Here the sample spans about 280,000 distinct CDR3 sequences, 70% to 90% being singletons. The sequenced sample consisted of CD8+ T cells from PBMCs. The origin of the receptors is a human donor with multiple sclerosis.

This clonotype was counted a single time. V gene TRBV19 combines with J gene TRBJ2-7, with D hard to call. This CDR3 is built from 14 residues. V shed 4 bases and J shed 4 bases, with 14 bases lying between them. Germline V gene lookup returns CDR1 LNHDA and CDR2 SQIVND (reference sequence). CDR3 sequence reads: CASSSPGVGYEQYF. DNA of the CDR3: TGTGCCAGTAGTAGCCCCGGCGTAGGGTACGAGCAGTACTTC.

The chain recombines TRBV3-1 with TRBJ1-1, with D perhaps matching TRBD1 (5 bases). This CDR3 region has 16 residues. V lost 1 base to trimming and J lost 1 base, with 13 bases between them. The germline gives CDR1 LGHDT, CDR2 YNNKEL (reference sequence). CDR3 residues: CASSQVTGRQNTEAFF. The CDR3 DNA follows: TGTGCCAGCAGCCAAGTTACGGGACGGCAGAACACTGAAGCTTTCTTT.

The chain recombines TRBV5-1 with TRBJ1-1, with 8 nucleotides matching TRBD1. The V segment lost 1 base and the J segment 3 bases; nucleotides outside the gene matches: 17. This CDR3 region has 19 residues. CDR1 and CDR2 from the germline V gene are SGHRS and YFSETQ. This CDR3 reads CASSLTWGLIGQGDTEAFF. CDR3 in DNA: TGCGCCAGCAGCTTGACGTGGGGGTTGATAGGACAGGGCGACACTGAAGCTTTCTTT. Filled out from reference TRBV5-1 and TRBJ1-1, the complete variable domain reads KAGVTQTPRYLIKTRGQQVTLSCSPISGHRSVSWYQQTPGQGLQFLFEYFSETQRNKGNFPGRFSGRQFSNSRSEMNVSTLELGDSALYLCASSLTWGLIGQGDTEAFFGQGTRLTVV.

The chain couples TRBV10-3 to TRBJ1-2; a weak D match, TRBD1 (5 bases). Trimming pared 0 bases from V and 8 bases from J, leaving 16 bases between. CDR1 is ENHRY, CDR2 SYGVKD, per germline. The CDR3 contains 15 residues. The CDR3: CAISESKSGHLGYTF. The CDR3 DNA reads TGTGCCATCAGTGAGTCGAAATCCGGACACCTAGGCTACACCTTC.

This chain joins TRBV24-1 and TRBJ2-3, with 8 bases fitting TRBD2. The V segment lost 5 bases and the J segment 1 base; nucleotides outside the gene matches: 4. This CDR3 spans 15 amino acids. The germline V gene encodes CDR1 KGHDR and CDR2 SFDVKD. CDR3 sequence (DNA): TGTGCCACCAGTGGAACGGGAGGGGGCACAGATACGCAGTATTTT. It specifies CATSGTGGGTDTQYF.

The V call is TRBV28, the J call TRBJ1-1, with D hard to call. The CDR3 covers 16 residues. Germline V CDR1 and CDR2: MDHEN, SYDVKM. V lost 3 bases and J 5 bases, leaving 19 bases between the germline ends. Written as DNA, the CDR3 is TGTGCCAGCAGTTTCTCCAGGTCAATGGGTGAAACTGAAGCTTTCTTT. This sequence encodes CASSFSRSMGETEAFF. Together with reference TRBV28 and TRBJ1-1, the CDR3 gives the full variable domain: DVKVTQSSRYLVKRTGEKVFLECVQDMDHENMFWYRQDPGLGLRLIYFSYDVKMKEKGDIPEGYSVSREKKERFSLILESASTNQTSMYLCASSFSRSMGETEAFFGQGTRLTVV.

The chain employs TRBV10-3 and TRBJ2-1; the match to TRBD2 covers 9 bases. The CDR3 has 15 residues. From germline, CDR1 is ENHRY and CDR2 SYGVKD. J lost 7 bases, V lost 1 base, and 5 bases had no gene match. The CDR3 region has the DNA TGTGCCATCAGTGAGTTTAGCGGGAGTCGGAATGAGCAGTTCTTC. This codes for CAISEFSGSRNEQFF.

This clonotype was found once. V usage is TRBV13 and J usage is TRBJ2-2; D call uncertain. The CDR3 extends over 17 amino acids. The germline V gene has CDR1 PRHDT and CDR2 FYEKMQ (reference sequence). Trimming took off 2 bases at V and 0 bases at J, with 13 bases between the two ends. CDR3 amino acids: CASSLTAQWPNTGELFF. The CDR3, as DNA: TGTGCCAGCAGCTTAACGGCCCAGTGGCCGAACACCGGGGAGCTGTTTTTT.

The chain employs TRBV27 and TRBJ2-1; no reliable D call. Trimming removed 4 bases from V and 4 bases from J, with 5 bases in between. CDR1 and CDR2 (germline): MNHEY, SMNVEV (reference sequence). This CDR3 has 12 amino acids. In DNA, the CDR3 is TGTGCCAGCAGTTCAAATTACAATGAGCAGTTCTTC. Amino acid sequence: CASSSNYNEQFF.

The V and J genes are TRBV11-2 and TRBJ2-1, with a possible D match to TRBD2 (5 bases). This CDR3 comprises 16 residues. The V gene's germline CDR1 is SGHAT and CDR2 FQNNGV. V was shortened by 0 bases and J by 3 bases, with 12 bases between the two germline ends. CDR3 sequence: CASSLDLKRSYNEQFF. In DNA, the CDR3 is TGTGCCAGCAGCTTAGATCTCAAGCGGAGCTACAATGAGCAGTTCTTC.

The genes are TRBV19 and TRBJ1-5; D gene ambiguous. Per the germline V gene, CDR1 is LNHDA and CDR2 is SQIVND (reference sequence). Trimming left V 2 bases short and J 0 bases short, with 5 bases between. This CDR3 is 14 amino acids long. CDR3 bases: TGTGCCAGTAGTATATACAGTAGCAATCAGCCCCAGCATTTT. Its translation: CASSIYSSNQPQHF.

This clonotype has just one count. The rearrangement uses TRBV23-1 and TRBJ2-1, with D hard to call. TRBV23-1 is labeled an ORF, and its function is uncertain. Trimming cost V 2 bases and J 8 bases, with 13 bases left between them. CDR3 size: 14 residues. The CDR3 DNA sequence: TGCGCCAGCAGTCAACAGAAGGGTCGGGATGAGCAGTTCTTC. It translates to CASSQQKGRDEQFF.

This clonotype was seen a few times. Here the CDR3 reads CSADDRLEWSYEQYF. CDR3 nucleotide sequence: TGCAGTGCCGACGACCGACTAGAATGGTCCTACGAGCAGTACTTC. The genes are TRBV20-1 and TRBJ2-7; maybe TRBD2 (6 bases). The CDR3 loop spans 15 amino acids. The germline V gene encodes CDR1 DFQATT and CDR2 SNEGSKA (reference sequence). V lost 6 bases and J lost 1, with 19 bases in between.

The chain has TRBV25-1 and TRBJ1-1; tentative D call: TRBD1 (6 bases). V lost 3 bases to trimming and J lost 5 bases, with 25 bases between them. This CDR3 is built from 18 residues. Germline V CDR1 and CDR2: MGHDK, SYGVNS. CDR3 sequence: CASSDFFSDGAGATEAFF. The CDR3 DNA follows: TGTGCCAGCAGTGATTTCTTCTCCGATGGAGCAGGGGCGACTGAAGCTTTCTTT.

The rearrangement uses TRBV28 and TRBJ2-5, with D perhaps matching TRBD2 (5 bases). In germline, CDR1 is MDHEN, CDR2 SYDVKM. V was clipped by 3 bases and J by 10 bases, with 9 bases between them. The CDR3 runs to 11 residues. This chain's CDR3 is CASSFWGVQYF. The CDR3 DNA follows: TGTGCCAGCAGTTTTTGGGGAGTCCAGTACTTC.

This clonotype has a single count. This chain joins TRBV20-1 and TRBJ2-7; perhaps D is TRBD1 or TRBD2 (5 bases each). The CDR3 length is 17 residues. Looked up from germline, CDR1 is DFQATT and CDR2 is SNEGSKA (reference sequence). The chain's CDR3 is CRYIWGSQSQRTYEQYF. Here the CDR3 DNA reads TGCAGGTATATCTGGGGGAGCCAGTCCCAGCGGACCTACGAGCAGTACTTC.

The V gene is TRBV15, the J gene TRBJ1-3; D is uncertain. Germline-derived CDR1 and CDR2 are LNHNV and YYDKDF (reference sequence). V lost 1 base to trimming and J lost 8 bases, with 15 bases between them. The CDR3 is 15 residues long. This CDR3 reads CATSRVGGWRDTIYF. The CDR3 DNA sequence: TGTGCCACCAGCAGAGTCGGAGGGTGGAGGGACACCATATATTTT.

The rearrangement uses TRBV5-1 and TRBJ1-1; D is perhaps TRBD1 (5 bases). Germline loops: CDR1 SGHRS, CDR2 YFSETQ. This CDR3 has 13 residues. Deletions cut 0 bases from V and 4 bases from J, with 7 bases between. In DNA form, the CDR3 reads TGCGCCAGCAGCTTGGCAGGGTCCACTGAAGCTTTCTTT. This translates into CASSLAGSTEAFF.